Sequencing of this T cell receptor beta chain was carried out in a study of cytomegalovirus exposure and HLA in healthy donors (dated by TCRdb to about 2017). General notes on the study: According to an earlier analysis of a few hundred of the donors, some 170 million T cells yielded 120 million or so unique TCR beta sequences and about 300 Gb of sequence data. In the later analysis, no new phenotypic data were used to find candidate immune exposures; instead, reliance was placed on TCR beta sequences and their occurrence across donors. Among 398 genotyped donors of the cohort, an average of roughly 240,000 unique TCR beta nucleotide sequences were sequenced per donor, around a sixth of them non-productive. Among the approximately 400 genotyped donors, 81% belonged to the genetic ancestry cluster associated with self-reported Caucasian donors. The study aimed to test whether cataloging public T cell receptors could reveal signatures of past pathogen exposure. In a later analysis, previously published TCR beta repertoires from some 640 donors were re-analyzed and high-resolution HLA genotyping was added so that TCR occurrence patterns could be studied. Roughly 300 gigabases of sequencing data and some 85 million unique TCR sequences were included in an early release covering about 620 HLA-typed donors. The study combined high-throughput TCR immunosequencing, statistical association of individual TCRs with disease status, and machine learning to predict cytomegalovirus infection status. The number of typed donors differed by locus: 629-630 for A, B, C, DRB1 and DQB1; some 540 for DQA1; 606 for DPA1; and about 450 for DPB1. Donor age, sex, ethnicity and CMV serostatus were collected together with the repertoire data. In a later genetic analysis, genome-wide SNP genotypes for about three fifths of the roughly 670 donors were used, and that subset was treated as a discovery cohort. Because of strong linkage in the cohort, 4 to 6 DR-DQ haplotypes were treated as single units for association and clustering. Along with the approximately 700-subject first cohort, a separate validation cohort of over a hundred different subjects was used. All discovery cohort repertoires had been generated on a single sequencing platform. HLA typing included class I and class II loci at four-digit resolution. In an earlier analysis of a few hundred of the donors, high-throughput TCR beta sequencing was used to judge whether each TCR beta V gene segment behaved as functional or pseudogenic. The study used immunosequencing to profile the T cell repertoires of approximately 640 subjects and linked those repertoires to cytomegalovirus serostatus.

The cohort comprised approximately 700 healthy bone marrow donors. Cohort members were all nominally healthy when sampled, although unrecorded immune exposures were likely present. The donor was CMV seronegative and belonged to the group of approximately 320 seronegative cohort members. A peripheral blood sample was collected from each donor, and TCR beta sequencing was performed on peripheral blood mononuclear cells. Genomic DNA was extracted from the blood cell samples with the Qiagen DNeasy Blood Extraction Kit. Regarding this clone: Its antigen is not yet known. Per-base quality was not reported, and no clone a single base away is much larger than it.

Points the paper makes about the study in general: A later analysis found that HLA-associated TCR beta chains were more clonally expanded and had lower generation probabilities than equally common non-associated chains. A later analysis associated about 17,000 TCR beta sequences with specific HLA alleles at a false discovery rate of 0.05. Most TCR sequences were observed very rarely across donors, whereas some public TCRs were present in many individuals. A group of highly shared sequence variants was considered likely to be a technical artifact of the sequencing pipeline. A later analysis found that most CMV-associated TCR beta chains appeared HLA-restricted, with HLA associations seemingly driven largely by CMV exposure. It was suggested by the authors that the approach could potentially be generalized to other disease states and immunological phenotypes. V-gene and J-gene trimming of TCR beta chains was associated with a missense DCLRE1C variant in a later genetic analysis, and the association was replicated in an independent cohort. Sequencing depth was assumed to be roughly uniform across donors in the presence/absence analyses, though that assumption may not hold. Roughly 15 rarely observed V segments, including chromosome 9 orphons, were excluded from the earlier analysis of a few hundred of the donors because counts were too low. Broadly in line with IMGT annotations, most TCR beta V segments showed up in productive rearrangements about 87% or about 30% of the time in an earlier analysis of around 600 of the donors. A few of the identified cytomegalovirus-associated TCR beta chains were confirmed in vitro to be specific for cytomegalovirus antigens. Linkage disequilibrium might explain the correlated functional status among segregating V segments, but an unknown experimental factor could not be excluded. When HLA alleles, especially DR and DQ, strongly co-occurred, TCR associations were difficult to assign to individual alleles. In a later analysis, the rate of TCR association differed among HLA loci, with DRB1 alleles having the most associated TCRs and HLA-C alleles having the fewest. The study gave a list of around 170 TCR beta chains associated with cytomegalovirus. A further reported finding was that TCR beta sequences accurately predicted the HLA-A and HLA-B alleles for most subjects in the first cohort. The only immune exposure information available for the cohort was CMV serostatus. Because HLA typing was unavailable for some donors at each locus, only the typed subset was used in association tests. In both the original and validation cohorts, the classifier was reported to diagnose cytomegalovirus status with high specificity and sensitivity. This cohort had only TCR beta chains sequenced, and the lack of alpha or paired-chain data limited which features could be detected. Compared with the roughly 700-donor mean, donors in an Asian-associated ancestry cluster had fewer N-insertions in productive TCRs, according to a later genetic analysis. A later analysis reported that several top co-occurrence clusters appeared linked to parvovirus B19, influenza, CMV and Epstein-Barr virus.

Library preparation used the immunoSEQ multiplex PCR assay. A mixture of 60 forward primers for TCR Vbeta segments and 13 reverse primers for TCR Jbeta segments was used in the multiplex PCR. The CDR3 region of rearranged TCR beta genes was amplified from genomic DNA with a multiplex PCR assay. The amplified TCR beta libraries were sequenced on the Illumina HiSeq System as 87-base-pair reads. The source study handled its data this way. Across the 500 to 750 repertoires, a later analysis counted 75 million to 90 million unique TCR beta chains, roughly 11 million of which were shared by at least two donors. To remove PCR and sequencing errors, raw reads were error-corrected and collapsed into unique sequences using a nearest-neighbor algorithm that merged closely related sequences. CDR3 sequences were aligned to IMGT reference sequences to assign V, D and J gene segments. For a sequence to be retained, a match of at least six nucleotides was required to both a V gene segment and a J gene segment. A rearrangement counted as productive if the CDR3 had no stop codons and remained in frame with V and J, and every other rearrangement counted as non-productive. Following IMGT convention, CDR3 was defined as the stretch from the second conserved V-encoded cysteine to the conserved J-encoded phenylalanine. Sequences without an unambiguous match to a single V gene segment were excluded from the earlier analysis of about 600 of the donors. An earlier analysis of over 450 of the donors classified V segments as functional when productive rearrangements were above 56.7% and as segregating when the standard deviation between donors was above 5%. A statistical classification framework was developed to diagnose cytomegalovirus status using the catalog of TCR beta chain sequences. In a later analysis, V and J genes were assigned by comparing TCR nucleotide sequences against IMGT/GENE-DB human TR gene sequences. Using the TCRdist pipeline, a later analysis assigned CDR3 sequences along with most-parsimonious VDJ recombination scenarios. In a later analysis, each TCR beta chain was defined by its CDR3 amino acid sequence together with its V-gene family, and reads lacking a unique V-gene family were excluded. As a way to deal with suspected cross-contamination and a sequencing artifact, a later analysis dropped 592 nucleotide sequences that were highly shared and had low generation probability. In a later analysis, a clonal expansion index was calculated for each public chain from normalized within-repertoire ranks of inferred template counts. A later analysis computed generation probabilities with a VDJ recombination model fitted to out-of-frame rearrangements, and checked the results against IGoR. Hypergeometric tests were used in a later analysis to score TCR-TCR, TCR-HLA and TCR-CMV co-occurrence, with a repertoire-size bias correction applied to the TCR pairs. In a later analysis, false discovery rates were estimated by permuting HLA or CMV assignments 20 times. In a later analysis, co-occurring TCRs were grouped using DBSCAN, with TCRdist sequence similarity added in when clustering inside HLA-allele-positive subsets. Co-occurrence clustering excluded repertoires with fewer than 30,000 or more than 120,000 public chains, plus five with anomalous nucleotide sharing. TCRdb limited this immuneACCESS table to in-frame rearrangements with V and J called. A share of clones is missing; checked studies link under half to unresolved V genes, and the rest is unexplained. Clonal size and the V and J genes are those of that table, whereas D and trimming came from the DNA. This sample holds approximately 120,000 clones; around 77% were observed only once. Approximately 1.2% of the sample is taken by the ten largest.

Input material: PBMCs. This receptor was taken from a man in his forties or fifties in good health and CMV-seronegative.

The CDR3 reads as follows: CASRAAGTSMKETQYF. DNA sequence: TGTGCCAGCAGAGCCGCCGGGACTAGCATGAAAGAGACCCAGTACTTC. The chain couples TRBV28 to TRBJ2-5; TRBD2 fits 9 bases in the junction. The germline V gene gives CDR1 as MDHEN and CDR2 as SYDVKM. The CDR3 spans 16 residues, from the cysteine through the phenylalanine. Only the CDR3 part of the read is kept: 48 bases, read in frame from the first base. V is trimmed back by 6 bases and J by 3 bases, and the junction contains 11 bases that no gene match accounts for.